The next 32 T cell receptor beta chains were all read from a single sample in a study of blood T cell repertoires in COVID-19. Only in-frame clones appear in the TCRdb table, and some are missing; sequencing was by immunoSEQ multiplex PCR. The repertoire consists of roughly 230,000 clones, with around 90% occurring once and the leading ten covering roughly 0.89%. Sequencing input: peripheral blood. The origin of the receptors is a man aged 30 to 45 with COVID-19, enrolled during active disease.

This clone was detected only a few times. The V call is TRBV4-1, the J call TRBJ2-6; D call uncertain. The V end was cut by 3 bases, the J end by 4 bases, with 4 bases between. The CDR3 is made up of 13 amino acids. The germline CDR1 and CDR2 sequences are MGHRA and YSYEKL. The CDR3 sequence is CASSHQGANVLTF. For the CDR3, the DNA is TGCGCCAGCAGCCACCAGGGGGCCAACGTCCTGACTTTC.

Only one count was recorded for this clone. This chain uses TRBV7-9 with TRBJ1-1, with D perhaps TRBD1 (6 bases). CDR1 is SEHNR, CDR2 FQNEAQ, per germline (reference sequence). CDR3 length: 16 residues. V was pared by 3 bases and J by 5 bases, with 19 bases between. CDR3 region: CASSFLGPTGQTEAFF. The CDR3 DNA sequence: TGTGCCAGCAGCTTTCTTGGCCCTACAGGGCAGACTGAAGCTTTCTTT.

The CDR3 loop is CASSYSSGADSPLHF. DNA of the CDR3: TGTGCCAGCAGTTACTCGTCAGGGGCGGATTCACCCCTCCACTTT. The J gene is TRBJ1-6, the V gene TRBV6-5; weak D call: TRBD1 (6 bases). Trimming took off 0 bases at V and 8 bases at J, with 11 bases between the two ends. Germline V CDR1 and CDR2: MNHEY, SVGAGI. The CDR3 length is 15 residues.

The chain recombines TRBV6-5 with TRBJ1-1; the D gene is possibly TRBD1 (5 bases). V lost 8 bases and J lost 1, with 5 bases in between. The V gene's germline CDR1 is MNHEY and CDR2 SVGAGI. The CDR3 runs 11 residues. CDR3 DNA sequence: TGTGCCAGCGGACAGAACACTGAAGCTTTCTTT. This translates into CASGQNTEAFF.

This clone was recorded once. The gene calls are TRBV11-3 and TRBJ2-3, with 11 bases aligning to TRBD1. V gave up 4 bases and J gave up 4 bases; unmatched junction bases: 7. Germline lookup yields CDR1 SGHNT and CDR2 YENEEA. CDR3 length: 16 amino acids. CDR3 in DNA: TGTGCCAGCAGCTCGGGACAGGGGGTTCCCCCAGATACGCAGTATTTT. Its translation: CASSSGQGVPPDTQYF.

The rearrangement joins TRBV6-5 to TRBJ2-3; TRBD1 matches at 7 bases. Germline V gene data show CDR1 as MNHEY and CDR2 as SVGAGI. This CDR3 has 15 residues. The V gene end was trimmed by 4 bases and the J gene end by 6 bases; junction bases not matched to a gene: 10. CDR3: CASSSHLTGFDTQYF. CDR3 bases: TGTGCCAGCAGTTCCCACTTGACAGGGTTTGATACGCAGTATTTT.

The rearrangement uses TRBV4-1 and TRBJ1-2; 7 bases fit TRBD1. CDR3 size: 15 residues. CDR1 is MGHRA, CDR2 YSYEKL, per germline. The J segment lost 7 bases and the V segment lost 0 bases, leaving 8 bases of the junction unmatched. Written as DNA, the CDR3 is TGCGCCAGCAGCCAAGACCCCGGGACAGTTGGTGGCTACACCTTC. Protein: CASSQDPGTVGGYTF.

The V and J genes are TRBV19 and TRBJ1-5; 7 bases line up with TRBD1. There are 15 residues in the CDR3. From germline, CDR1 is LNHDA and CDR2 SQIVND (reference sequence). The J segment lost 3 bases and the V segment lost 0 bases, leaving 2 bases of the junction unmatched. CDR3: CASSIDRGFNQPQHF. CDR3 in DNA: TGTGCCAGTAGTATAGACAGGGGGTTCAATCAGCCCCAGCATTTT.

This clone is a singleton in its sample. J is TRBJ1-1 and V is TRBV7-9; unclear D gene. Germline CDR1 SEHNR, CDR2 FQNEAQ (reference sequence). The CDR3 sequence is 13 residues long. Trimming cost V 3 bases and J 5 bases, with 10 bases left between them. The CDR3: CASSFFAGTEAFF. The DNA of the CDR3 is TGTGCCAGCAGCTTCTTTGCGGGGACTGAAGCTTTCTTT.

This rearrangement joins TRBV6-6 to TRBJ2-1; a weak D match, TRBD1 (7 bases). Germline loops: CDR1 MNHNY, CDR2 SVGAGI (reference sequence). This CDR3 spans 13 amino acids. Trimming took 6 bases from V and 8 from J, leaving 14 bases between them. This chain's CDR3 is CASSSQGGDEQFF. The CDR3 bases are TGTGCCAGCAGCTCCCAGGGGGGCGATGAGCAGTTCTTC.

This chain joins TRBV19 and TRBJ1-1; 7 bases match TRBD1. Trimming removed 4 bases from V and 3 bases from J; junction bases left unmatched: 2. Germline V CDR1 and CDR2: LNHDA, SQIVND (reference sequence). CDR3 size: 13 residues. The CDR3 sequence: CASSRGQYTEAFF. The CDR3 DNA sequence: TGTGCCAGTAGTAGGGGACAGTACACTGAAGCTTTCTTT.

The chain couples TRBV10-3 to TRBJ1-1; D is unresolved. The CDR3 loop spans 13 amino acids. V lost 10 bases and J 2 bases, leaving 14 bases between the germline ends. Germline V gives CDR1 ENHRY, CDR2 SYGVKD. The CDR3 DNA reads TGTGCCACAGCGGACGGCATTAACACTGAAGCTTTCTTT. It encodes CATADGINTEAFF.

The CDR3 DNA reads TGTGCCAGCAGCTTAGGGACTAGCGGACATACGCAGTATTTT. Protein: CASSLGTSGHTQYF. V and J are TRBV7-2 and TRBJ2-3, with 10 positions matching TRBD2. The CDR3 sequence is 14 residues long. Trimming removed 1 base from V and 7 bases from J; junction bases left unmatched: 2. Germline-derived CDR1 and CDR2 are SGHTA and FQGNSA.

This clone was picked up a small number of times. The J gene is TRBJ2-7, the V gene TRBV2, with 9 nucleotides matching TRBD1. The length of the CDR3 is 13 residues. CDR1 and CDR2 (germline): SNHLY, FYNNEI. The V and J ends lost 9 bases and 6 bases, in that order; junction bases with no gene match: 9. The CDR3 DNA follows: TGTGCCAGTCACCGGGACAGGGATGGCGAGCAGTACTTC. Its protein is CASHRDRDGEQYF.

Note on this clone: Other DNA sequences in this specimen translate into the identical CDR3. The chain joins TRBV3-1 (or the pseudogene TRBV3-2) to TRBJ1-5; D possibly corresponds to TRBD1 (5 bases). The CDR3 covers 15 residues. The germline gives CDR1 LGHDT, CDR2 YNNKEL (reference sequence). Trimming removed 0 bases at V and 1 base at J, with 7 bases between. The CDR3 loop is CASSQDPGSNQPQHF. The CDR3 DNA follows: TGTGCCAGCAGCCAAGATCCAGGGAGCAATCAGCCCCAGCATTTT.

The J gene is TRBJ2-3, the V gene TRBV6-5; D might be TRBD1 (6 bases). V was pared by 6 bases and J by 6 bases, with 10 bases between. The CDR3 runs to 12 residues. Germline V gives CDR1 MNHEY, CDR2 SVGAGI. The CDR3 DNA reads TGTGCCAGCAGGGCACAGGGCGATACGCAGTATTTT. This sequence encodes CASRAQGDTQYF.

The CDR3 is CASSSQTQGSYGYTF. In nucleotides, the CDR3 is TGTGCCAGCAGCTCCCAAACCCAGGGGTCATATGGCTACACCTTC. The chain couples TRBV9 to TRBJ1-2, with a tentative D call TRBD1 (6 bases). The CDR3 sequence is 15 residues long. Trimming cost V 4 bases and J 5 bases, with 18 bases left between them. In germline, CDR1 is SGDLS, CDR2 YYNGEE.

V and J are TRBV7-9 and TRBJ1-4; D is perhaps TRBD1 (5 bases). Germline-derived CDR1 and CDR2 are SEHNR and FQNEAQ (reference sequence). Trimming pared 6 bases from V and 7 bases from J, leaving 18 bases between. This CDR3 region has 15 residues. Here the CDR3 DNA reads TGTGCCAGCAGTCCAGTCGGGGGGAGGACTGAAAAACTGTTTTTT. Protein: CASSPVGGRTEKLFF.

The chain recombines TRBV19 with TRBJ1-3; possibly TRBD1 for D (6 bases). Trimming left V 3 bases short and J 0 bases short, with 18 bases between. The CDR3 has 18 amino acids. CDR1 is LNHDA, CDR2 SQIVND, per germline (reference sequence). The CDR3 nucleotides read TGTGCCAGTAGTATCTATCAGCGGGACATGAGCTCTGGAAACACCATATATTTT. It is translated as CASSIYQRDMSSGNTIYF.

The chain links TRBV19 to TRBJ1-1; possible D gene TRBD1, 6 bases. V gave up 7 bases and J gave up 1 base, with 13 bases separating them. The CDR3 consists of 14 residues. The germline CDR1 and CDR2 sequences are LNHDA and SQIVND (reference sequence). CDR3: CASNQGRRNTEAFF. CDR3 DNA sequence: TGTGCCAGTAATCAGGGGCGTCGGAACACTGAAGCTTTCTTT. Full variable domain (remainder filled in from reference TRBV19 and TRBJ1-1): DGGITQSPKYLFRKEGQNVTLSCEQNLNHDAMYWYRQDPGQGLRLIYYSQIVNDFQKGDIAEGYSVSREKKESFPLTVTSAQKNPTAFYLCASNQGRRNTEAFFGQGTRLTVV.

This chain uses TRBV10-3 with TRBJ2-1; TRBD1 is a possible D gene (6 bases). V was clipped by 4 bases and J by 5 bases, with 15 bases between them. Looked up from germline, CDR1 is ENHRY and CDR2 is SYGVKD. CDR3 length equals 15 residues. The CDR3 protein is CAISAKIQGDNEQFF. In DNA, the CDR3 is TGTGCCATCAGTGCCAAAATACAGGGAGACAATGAGCAGTTCTTC.

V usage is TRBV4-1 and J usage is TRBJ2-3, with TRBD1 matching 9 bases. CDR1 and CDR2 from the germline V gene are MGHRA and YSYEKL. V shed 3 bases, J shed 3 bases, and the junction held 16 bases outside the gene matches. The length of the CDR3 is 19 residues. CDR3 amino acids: CASSQEHPGGQGKTDTQYF. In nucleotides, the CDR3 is TGCGCCAGCAGCCAGGAACACCCGGGAGGACAGGGGAAAACAGATACGCAGTATTTT.

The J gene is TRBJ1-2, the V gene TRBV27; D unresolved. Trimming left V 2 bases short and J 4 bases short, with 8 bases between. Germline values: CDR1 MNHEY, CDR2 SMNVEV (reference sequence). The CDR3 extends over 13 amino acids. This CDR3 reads CASSLGLAYGYTF. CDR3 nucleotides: TGTGCCAGCAGTTTAGGGCTCGCCTATGGCTACACCTTC.

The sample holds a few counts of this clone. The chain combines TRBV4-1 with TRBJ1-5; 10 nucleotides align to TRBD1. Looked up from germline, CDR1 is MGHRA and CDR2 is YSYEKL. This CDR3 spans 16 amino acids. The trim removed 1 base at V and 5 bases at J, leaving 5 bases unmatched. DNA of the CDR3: TGCGCCAGCAGCCAAGGGCTTGGGACAGGGGATCAGCCCCAGCATTTT. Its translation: CASSQGLGTGDQPQHF.

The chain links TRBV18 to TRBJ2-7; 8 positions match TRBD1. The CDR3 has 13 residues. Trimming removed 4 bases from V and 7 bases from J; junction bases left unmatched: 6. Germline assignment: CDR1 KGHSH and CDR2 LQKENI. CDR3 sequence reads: CASSLQGAREQYF. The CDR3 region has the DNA TGTGCCAGCTCACTCCAGGGGGCGCGTGAGCAGTACTTC.

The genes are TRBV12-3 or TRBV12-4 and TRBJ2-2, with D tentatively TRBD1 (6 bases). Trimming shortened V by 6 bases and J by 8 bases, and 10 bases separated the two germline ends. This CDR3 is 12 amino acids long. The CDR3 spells CASSGTGGELFF. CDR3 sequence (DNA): TGTGCCAGCAGCGGCACAGGGGGGGAGCTGTTTTTT.

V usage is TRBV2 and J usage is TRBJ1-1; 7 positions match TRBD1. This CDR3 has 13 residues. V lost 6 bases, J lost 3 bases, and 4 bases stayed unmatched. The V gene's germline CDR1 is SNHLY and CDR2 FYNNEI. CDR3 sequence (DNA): TGTGCCAGCAGCCGACAGGGTGACACTGAAGCTTTCTTT. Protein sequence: CASSRQGDTEAFF.

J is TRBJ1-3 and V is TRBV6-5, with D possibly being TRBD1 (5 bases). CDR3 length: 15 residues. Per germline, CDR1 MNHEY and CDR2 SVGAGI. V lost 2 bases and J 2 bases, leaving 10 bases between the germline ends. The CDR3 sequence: CASSYGGTPGNTIYF. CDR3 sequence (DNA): TGTGCCAGCAGTTACGGGGGGACTCCTGGAAACACCATATATTTT.

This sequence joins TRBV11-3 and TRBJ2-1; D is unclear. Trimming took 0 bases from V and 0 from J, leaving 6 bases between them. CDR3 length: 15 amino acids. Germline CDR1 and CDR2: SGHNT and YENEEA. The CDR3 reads CASSLDYGSYNEQFF. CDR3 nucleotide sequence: TGTGCCAGCAGCTTAGATTACGGCTCCTACAATGAGCAGTTCTTC.

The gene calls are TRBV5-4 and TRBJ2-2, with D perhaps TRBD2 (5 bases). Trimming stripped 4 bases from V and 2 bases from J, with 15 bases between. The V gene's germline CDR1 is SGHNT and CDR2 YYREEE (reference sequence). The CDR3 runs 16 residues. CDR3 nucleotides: TGTGCCAGCAGCGGGAGAGGGCAGGAAAACACCGGGGAGCTGTTTTTT. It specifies CASSGRGQENTGELFF.

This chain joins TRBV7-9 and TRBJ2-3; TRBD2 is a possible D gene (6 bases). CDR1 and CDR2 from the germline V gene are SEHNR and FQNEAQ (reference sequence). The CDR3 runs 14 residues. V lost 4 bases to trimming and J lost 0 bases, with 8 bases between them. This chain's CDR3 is CASSSSVSTDTQYF. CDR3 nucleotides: TGTGCCAGCAGCTCTAGCGTTAGCACAGATACGCAGTATTTT.

This CDR3 reads CASSVTGTGIVGYTF. The CDR3 DNA reads as TGTGCCAGCAGCGTTACCGGGACAGGGATTGTTGGCTACACCTTC. The rearrangement joins TRBV9 to TRBJ1-2; TRBD1 aligns across 9 bases. The CDR3 spans 15 residues. Germline CDR1 is SGDLS and CDR2 is YYNGEE. The junction had 9 bases not matched to a gene; V was cut back by 2 bases and J by 7 bases.